A single sample is the source of the 31 T cell receptor beta chains below, sequenced in a study of shared clonotypes between healthy human individuals. The repertoire was sequenced with immunoSEQ multiplex PCR; TCRdb's copy has only in-frame clones and lacks some. The sample yields about 680,000 clones, roughly 70% seen once. Input material: memory CD4+ T cells sorted from blood. Described subset: CD45RA-negative fraction. Every receptor here comes from a woman aged 25-40 years in good health.

This clone was seen once. The chain uses TRBV19 and TRBJ1-5, with D possibly matching TRBD1 (6 bases). The germline V and J ends were trimmed by 6 bases and 7 bases, with 16 bases remaining between them. The germline V gene has CDR1 LNHDA and CDR2 SQIVND (reference sequence). CDR3 length: 14 amino acids. The CDR3 DNA sequence: TGTGCCAGTAGACTACTAGGGGGGGGACAGCCCCAGCATTTT. It translates to CASRLLGGGQPQHF.

The chain uses TRBV28 and TRBJ1-5, with D possibly TRBD1 on 5 matching bases. V dropped 3 bases and J dropped 2 bases, with 14 bases sitting between them. In germline, CDR1 is MDHEN, CDR2 SYDVKM. This CDR3 spans 16 amino acids. Here the CDR3 reads CASSFRGYEGNQPQHF. CDR3 nucleotide sequence: TGTGCCAGCAGTTTTCGGGGCTACGAGGGCAATCAGCCCCAGCATTTT.

The chain employs TRBV18 and TRBJ2-5; no reliable D call. CDR1 KGHSH and CDR2 LQKENI come from the germline V gene. The germline V and J ends were trimmed by 5 bases and 2 bases, with 12 bases remaining between them. This CDR3 contains 14 residues. The CDR3 DNA reads TGTGCCAGCTCAGCGTCCGGCCCTCAAGAGACCCAGTACTTC. Amino acid sequence: CASSASGPQETQYF.

The rearrangement uses TRBV6-6 and TRBJ1-4, with a tentative D call TRBD1 (6 bases). CDR1 is MNHNY and CDR2 is SVGAGI in the germline V gene (reference sequence). The CDR3 totals 14 residues. The ends were cut back, 7 bases at V and 6 bases at J, with 15 bases in the middle. The CDR3 loop reads CASTEQGKYEKLFF. CDR3 nucleotides: TGTGCCAGCACCGAACAGGGAAAATATGAAAAACTGTTTTTT.

With regard to this clone: Germline and junction disagree at one end, which may indicate a read error. The same CDR3 also results from other DNA sequences found in this sample. V is TRBV28 and J is TRBJ2-7, with 10 bases aligning to TRBD1. CDR3 length: 14 residues. Germline V gives CDR1 MDHEN, CDR2 SYDVKM. CDR3 sequence reads: CASSRTGGSYEQYF. CDR3 bases: TGTGCTAGCAGTAGGACAGGGGGGTCCTACGAGCAGTACTTC.

This chain connects TRBV4-1 to TRBJ1-1; D is unclear. The CDR3 sequence is 13 residues long. Trimming cost V 4 bases and J 0 bases, with 6 bases left between them. The germline V gene encodes CDR1 MGHRA and CDR2 YSYEKL. This chain's CDR3 is CASSRSLNTEAFF. CDR3 in DNA: TGCGCCAGCAGCCGATCATTGAACACTGAAGCTTTCTTT.

This clone was picked up a small number of times. The chain is built from TRBV4-1 and TRBJ2-5; TRBD1 might be the D (6 bases). The CDR3 is 13 residues long. Trimming cost V 0 bases and J 7 bases, with 9 bases left between them. Germline CDR1 is MGHRA and CDR2 is YSYEKL. The DNA for the CDR3 is TGCGCCAGCAGCCAAGAGCGAGGGGGGACCCAGTACTTC. Protein: CASSQERGGTQYF.

The chain recombines TRBV29-1 with TRBJ1-2; D not resolved. The V end lost 4 bases, the J end lost 1 base, and 10 bases lay between the germline ends. This CDR3 region has 13 residues. CDR1 and CDR2 from the germline V gene are SQVTM and ANQGSEA. Written as DNA, the CDR3 is TGCAGCGTTGCCCAGAGAATTAACTATGGCTACACCTTC. As protein: CSVAQRINYGYTF.

This clone has at least ten counts. The chain uses TRBV5-1 and TRBJ1-1; a weak D match, TRBD1 (6 bases). The germline V and J ends were trimmed by 1 base and 0 bases, with 19 bases remaining between them. Looked up from germline, CDR1 is SGHRS and CDR2 is YFSETQ. The CDR3 has 18 residues. This CDR3 is CASSLIPGGAGMNTEAFF. As DNA, the CDR3 is TGCGCCAGCAGCTTGATTCCCGGGGGCGCCGGAATGAACACTGAAGCTTTCTTT.

The CDR3: CASSRIAGGREQYF. CDR3 DNA: TGTGCCAGCAGTCGGATAGCGGGAGGGCGCGAGCAGTACTTC. The chain joins TRBV6-1 to TRBJ2-7, with TRBD2 identical over 11 bases. V lost 5 bases and J lost 6; bases outside the gene matches: 6. This CDR3 is 14 amino acids long. Germline CDR1 is MNHNS and CDR2 is SASEGT.

This chain joins TRBV11-2 and TRBJ1-1; D might be TRBD1 (5 bases). The CDR3 has 13 amino acids. Germline loops: CDR1 SGHAT, CDR2 FQNNGV. Trimming left V 2 bases short and J 3 bases short, with 7 bases between. The chain's CDR3 is CASSLLGHTEAFF. For the CDR3, the DNA is TGTGCCAGCAGCTTATTGGGGCACACTGAAGCTTTCTTT.

The chain couples TRBV7-8 to TRBJ2-3; TRBD1 might be the D (6 bases). CDR3 length equals 13 residues. The germline V and J ends were trimmed by 5 bases and 4 bases, with 10 bases remaining between them. CDR1 and CDR2 (germline): SGHVS, FQNEAQ. The CDR3 here is CASSLNRADTQYF. CDR3 nucleotides: TGTGCCAGCAGCCTAAACAGGGCAGATACGCAGTATTTT.

This clone was observed a few times. V usage is TRBV29-1 and J usage is TRBJ2-1, with 11 bases identical to TRBD2. After removal of 1 base from V and 7 bases from J, the junction contained 9 bases not matched to a gene. The CDR3 runs 16 residues. Germline CDR1 and CDR2: SQVTM and ANQGSEA. The CDR3 DNA sequence: TGCAGCGTTGAAGTTGGGGCTAGCGGGAGGAAAAATGAGCAGTTCTTC. Amino acids: CSVEVGASGRKNEQFF.

Remarks on this clone: The conserved phenylalanine or tryptophan normally closing the CDR3 is absent here, so this likely arose from a read error. It is unclear where the CDR3 begins or ends on the DNA, so no DNA is shown, and the CDR3 is as TCRdb lists it. The J gene is TRBJ1-2, the V gene TRBV2. From germline, CDR1 is SNHLY and CDR2 FYNNEI. The CDR3 spans 10 residues, counting both ends. The CDR3 loop reads CASSWDQIRL.

The chain has TRBV29-1 and TRBJ2-7; 8 nucleotides line up with TRBD2. V shed 5 bases, J shed 3 bases, and the junction held 3 bases outside the gene matches. The length of the CDR3 is 12 residues. Per germline, CDR1 SQVTM and CDR2 ANQGSEA. The CDR3 DNA sequence: TGCAGCGTTAGGACTAGCAACTACGAGCAGTACTTC. Its protein product is CSVRTSNYEQYF.

This chain links TRBV7-8 with TRBJ1-1; D ambiguous. The CDR3 sequence is 16 residues long. Trimming removed 5 bases at V and 0 bases at J, with 16 bases between. CDR1 SGHVS and CDR2 FQNEAQ come from the germline V gene. The CDR3 loop reads CASSPGRAAMNTEAFF. CDR3 sequence (DNA): TGTGCCAGCAGCCCAGGACGGGCAGCCATGAACACTGAAGCTTTCTTT.

On this clone itself: Other DNA sequences in this sample translate to the same CDR3. The rearrangement uses TRBV19 and TRBJ1-2; D is undetermined. Germline V gives CDR1 LNHDA, CDR2 SQIVND (reference sequence). The CDR3 loop spans 14 amino acids. V was shortened by 0 bases and J by 2 bases, with 7 bases between the two germline ends. DNA of the CDR3: TGTGCCAGTAGTATAGAAGGACGGAACTATGGCTACACCTTC. This translates into CASSIEGRNYGYTF.

V gene TRBV9 combines with J gene TRBJ2-2; 8 bases map to TRBD1. The CDR3 is 15 residues long. Germline V gives CDR1 SGDLS, CDR2 YYNGEE. V lost 4 bases and J lost 1; bases outside the gene matches: 3. CDR3: CASSRGTGNTGELFF. The CDR3 DNA follows: TGTGCCAGCAGCAGAGGGACAGGGAACACCGGGGAGCTGTTTTTT.

This clone was recorded once. V gene TRBV5-3 combines with J gene TRBJ2-3, with D tentatively TRBD2 (6 bases). TRBV5-3 is recorded as an ORF, its role being uncertain. The length of the CDR3 is 15 residues. V shed 9 bases and J shed 2 bases, with 19 bases lying between them. The CDR3 coding sequence is TGTGCCATCCCGGCGGGTAGCGGCTCCACAGATACGCAGTATTTT. It encodes CAIPAGSGSTDTQYF.

The chain recombines TRBV7-9 with TRBJ2-7; TRBD1 might be the D (6 bases). CDR1 is SEHNR and CDR2 is FQNEAQ in the germline V gene (reference sequence). This CDR3 comprises 16 residues. The ends were cut back, 5 bases at V and 5 bases at J, with 22 bases in the middle. The CDR3 coding sequence is TGTGCCAGCAGCCAAACCGGGACCGCAGGGGATCACGAGCAGTACTTC. Translation gives CASSQTGTAGDHEQYF.

This clone was detected many times. Different DNA sequences within this sample yield the same CDR3. The chain has TRBV5-1 and TRBJ2-1, with 8 nucleotides matching TRBD2. The CDR3 runs 15 residues. Germline lookup yields CDR1 SGHRS and CDR2 YFSETQ. The V and J ends lost 0 bases and 4 bases, in that order; junction bases with no gene match: 3. The CDR3 region is CASSLESSGYNEQFF. Here the CDR3 DNA reads TGCGCCAGCAGCTTGGAGTCTAGCGGGTACAATGAGCAGTTCTTC.

V usage is TRBV6-1 and J usage is TRBJ2-5; TRBD2 matches 15 bases. J lost 5 bases, V lost 4 bases, and 14 bases had no gene match. The CDR3 is 19 amino acids. The germline V gene has CDR1 MNHNS and CDR2 SASEGT. CDR3 protein: CASSAPGLAGGRSKETQYF. The CDR3 DNA sequence: TGTGCCAGCAGTGCTCCGGGACTAGCGGGAGGTCGTTCTAAGGAGACCCAGTACTTC.

This rearrangement joins TRBV19 to TRBJ2-5; possibly TRBD1 for D (6 bases). The CDR3 extends over 14 amino acids. The V end was cut by 4 bases, the J end by 5 bases, with 14 bases between. Germline CDR1 reads LNHDA; CDR2 reads SQIVND (reference sequence). In DNA, the CDR3 is TGTGCCAGTAGTAAGGTACAGGGTCAGGAGACCCAGTACTTC. Translated: CASSKVQGQETQYF.

The J gene is TRBJ2-5, the V gene TRBV7-8; TRBD2 aligns across 7 bases. This CDR3 is 18 amino acids long. The germline V gene has CDR1 SGHVS and CDR2 FQNEAQ. Trimming cost V 5 bases and J 3 bases; bases outside gene matches: 18. This CDR3 is CASSLPPVAGEGEETQYF. The DNA of the CDR3 is TGTGCCAGCAGCCTCCCTCCCGTTGCGGGAGAGGGTGAAGAGACCCAGTACTTC.

V and J are TRBV7-9 and TRBJ2-3; 8 positions match TRBD2. Germline-derived CDR1 and CDR2 are SEHNR and FQNEAQ (reference sequence). The CDR3 is made up of 15 amino acids. Unmatched junction bases numbered 6, after V lost 7 bases and J lost 0 bases. The DNA of the CDR3 is TGTGCCAGCACCTTTAGCGGGACTAGCACAGATACGCAGTATTTT. As protein: CASTFSGTSTDTQYF.

This clone was seen a few times. This chain links TRBV7-9 with TRBJ1-3, with 10 bases aligning to TRBD1. Trimming removed 4 bases from V and 0 bases from J; junction bases left unmatched: 12. Germline V gene lookup returns CDR1 SEHNR and CDR2 FQNEAQ (reference sequence). This CDR3 spans 19 amino acids. This CDR3 reads CASSSLGQGSIGSGNTIYF. The CDR3, as DNA: TGTGCCAGCAGCTCCTTGGGACAGGGGTCCATCGGCTCTGGAAACACCATATATTTT.

The CDR3 loop reads CASGTATDTQYF. CDR3 nucleotides: TGCGCCAGCGGTACAGCCACAGATACGCAGTATTTT. The rearrangement links TRBV10-1 to TRBJ2-3; no clear D. Trimming took off 8 bases at V and 2 bases at J, with 8 bases between the two ends. The CDR3 runs 12 residues. The V gene's germline CDR1 is WNHNN and CDR2 SYGVQD (reference sequence).

This clone was seen more than once but under ten times. The rearrangement uses TRBV7-8 and TRBJ2-5; D gene unclear. V lost 6 bases and J 2 bases, leaving 22 bases between the germline ends. The CDR3 runs to 17 residues. Germline V gene sequence: CDR1 SGHVS, CDR2 FQNEAQ. Written as DNA, the CDR3 is TGTGCCAGCAGATCCGCTTGGGCCCCTACCGAGCAAGAGACCCAGTACTTC. This encodes CASRSAWAPTEQETQYF.

The V call is TRBV19, the J call TRBJ1-5; D might be TRBD1 (6 bases). From germline, CDR1 is LNHDA and CDR2 SQIVND (reference sequence). The length of the CDR3 is 15 residues. The V end was cut by 6 bases, the J end by 0 bases, with 12 bases between. The CDR3: CASRGDKHSNQPQHF. Here the CDR3 DNA reads TGTGCCAGTAGGGGGGACAAGCATAGCAATCAGCCCCAGCATTTT.

This rearrangement joins TRBV27 to TRBJ1-4, with D hard to call. Germline V lookup: CDR1 MNHEY, CDR2 SMNVEV (reference sequence). The CDR3 covers 14 residues. The V gene lost 7 bases and the J gene lost 5 bases, with 14 bases spanning the gap. In DNA, the CDR3 is TGTGCCAGCAAAAGAGGGCAGTACAATGAAAAACTGTTTTTT. Translating it yields CASKRGQYNEKLFF.

The CDR3: CASRSGRRHNEQFF. The CDR3 DNA reads TGTGCCAGCCGTAGCGGGCGGCGCCACAATGAGCAGTTCTTC. This chain links TRBV28 with TRBJ2-1; 7 positions agree with TRBD2. This CDR3 region has 14 residues. J lost 5 bases, V lost 8 bases, and 9 bases had no gene match. CDR1 MDHEN and CDR2 SYDVKM come from the germline V gene.